The 9 T cell receptor beta chains presented below share a single source sample, sequenced in a study of shared clonotypes between healthy human individuals. Sequencing used immunoSEQ multiplex PCR; TCRdb keeps in-frame clones, though not all of them. The sample yields 2,100,000 or so clones, approximately 94% seen once. The material sequenced was naive CD4+ T cells sorted from blood. Subset indicated: CD45RA+ positively selected. The source of these receptors is a man younger than 35 in good health.

The V call is TRBV30, the J call TRBJ1-2; a possible D gene is TRBD1 (6 bases). The V and J ends lost 4 bases and 10 bases respectively, with 16 bases between them. The CDR3 runs to 12 residues. Germline V gene data show CDR1 as GTSNPN and CDR2 as SVGIG (reference sequence). In nucleotides, the CDR3 is TGTGCCTGGATGTCTAGGGGGGGTGTCTACACCTTC. Protein sequence: CAWMSRGGVYTF.

V is TRBV5-4 and J is TRBJ2-5; possible D gene TRBD2, 5 bases. This CDR3 contains 16 residues. Trimming left V 4 bases short and J 2 bases short, with 18 bases between. CDR1 is SGHNT, CDR2 YYREEE, per germline (reference sequence). The CDR3 is CASSEGGRVNQETQYF. DNA for the CDR3: TGTGCCAGCAGCGAGGGCGGCCGGGTCAATCAAGAGACCCAGTACTTC.

V is TRBV10-3 and J is TRBJ2-7; TRBD1 matches 8 bases. Germline values: CDR1 ENHRY, CDR2 SYGVKD. Losses at the gene ends were 4 bases for V and 0 bases for J; bases not matched to a gene: 5. The CDR3 is made up of 15 amino acids. In DNA, the CDR3 is TGTGCCATCAGTGCCGCCGGGACAGGCTCCTACGAGCAGTACTTC. The encoded protein is CAISAAGTGSYEQYF.

This clone was picked up one time. This chain joins TRBV6-5 and TRBJ2-7; D is undetermined. Germline CDR1 reads MNHEY; CDR2 reads SVGAGI. V lost 0 bases to trimming and J lost 5 bases, with 14 bases between them. The CDR3 runs 15 residues. CDR3 sequence reads: CASSYSNGKYDEQYF. For the CDR3, the DNA is TGTGCCAGCAGTTACTCGAATGGGAAGTACGACGAGCAGTACTTC.

This chain joins TRBV9 and TRBJ1-4, with 10 bases lining up with TRBD1. Losses at the gene ends were 4 bases for V and 4 bases for J; bases not matched to a gene: 7. Germline V CDR1 and CDR2: SGDLS, YYNGEE. There are 16 residues in the CDR3. CDR3 in amino acids: CASSSRQGASNEKLFF. CDR3 DNA: TGTGCCAGCAGCTCTAGACAGGGGGCGAGTAATGAAAAACTGTTTTTT.

The gene calls are TRBV29-1 and TRBJ2-7; 8 nucleotides line up with TRBD2. With 7 bases clipped from V and 3 bases from J, the junction kept 8 bases outside the gene matches. The CDR3 is made up of 13 amino acids. From germline, CDR1 is SQVTM and CDR2 ANQGSEA. This CDR3 is CSGGGRLHYEQYF. DNA of the CDR3: TGCAGCGGGGGCGGGAGGCTACACTACGAGCAGTACTTC.

The J gene is TRBJ2-2, the V gene TRBV6-7, with 9 bases that match TRBD2. TRBV6-7 is given ORF status, its function remaining uncertain. With 2 bases clipped from V and 5 bases from J, the junction kept 15 bases outside the gene matches. This CDR3 spans 19 amino acids. For the CDR3, the DNA is TGTGCCAGCAGTTACACCGGGACTAGCCGGCCGAGTGGGACCGGGGAGCTGTTTTTT. Translating it yields CASSYTGTSRPSGTGELFF.

The chain links TRBV18 to TRBJ2-3, with 9 nucleotides matching TRBD2. The V and J ends lost 6 bases and 2 bases, in that order; junction bases with no gene match: 9. Germline CDR1 KGHSH, CDR2 LQKENI. The CDR3 sequence is 16 residues long. CDR3: CASSFLAGTLTDTQYF. The CDR3 region has the DNA TGTGCCAGCTCCTTCCTAGCGGGGACTCTCACAGATACGCAGTATTTT.

Details on this clone: This sample also contains other DNA sequences that code for the same CDR3. The chain has TRBV30 and TRBJ2-1; D gene ambiguous. In germline, CDR1 is GTSNPN, CDR2 SVGIG (reference sequence). The V and J ends lost 0 bases and 9 bases respectively, with 9 bases between them. The CDR3 runs to 12 residues. The DNA of the CDR3 is TGTGCCTGGAGTGTACGAGGAGTTGAGCAGTTCTTC. It is translated as CAWSVRGVEQFF.